These T cell receptor beta chains were read from a single sample in a study of blood T cell repertoires in COVID-19. The data were produced by immunoSEQ multiplex PCR, yet TCRdb's version contains in-frame clones alone and is incomplete. Here the sample spans about 240,000 clones, about four fifths being singletons. Sequencing was carried out using PBMCs or T cells enriched from blood (not recorded which). These receptors all stem from a woman between 40 and 55 years old who had been exposed to COVID-19. Both conserved end residues are part of each CDR3. Fields, in order: clone size, D gene, J gene, V gene, CDR3 DNA, CDR3 protein. D genes are given only for firm matches. Clone size is given for some rows only: seen once, a few or many times, or a class if the clone is expanded.

size: -; D: -; J: TRBJ2-7; V: TRBV9; DNA: TGTGCCAGCAGCGTATTACAGGGCGAGCAGTACTTC; CDR3: CASSVLQGEQYF
size: once; D: TRBD1; J: TRBJ1-5; V: TRBV18; DNA: TGTGCCAGCTCGCCCGGACAGGGGGTTAATCAGCCCCAGCATTTT; CDR3: CASSPGQGVNQPQHF
size: -; D: -; J: TRBJ2-1; V: TRBV7-2; DNA: TGTGCCAGCAGCTTAGATAGGGGGGGCATCTTC; CDR3: CASSLDRGGIF
size: -; D: TRBD2; J: TRBJ2-7; V: TRBV7-6; DNA: TGTGCCAGCAGCTTAAGGGCTAGCGGGAATTACGAGCAGTACTTC; CDR3: CASSLRASGNYEQYF
size: once; D: TRBD1; J: TRBJ1-3; V: TRBV5-4; DNA: TGTGCCAGCAGCTTGGGACAGGGGACTGGAAACACCATATATTTT; CDR3: CASSLGQGTGNTIYF
size: -; D: -; J: TRBJ1-6; V: TRBV3-1/TRBV3-2; DNA: TGTGCCAGCAGCCAGGGTCTCGGGTTGGGGCGAGCCAATTCACCCCTCCACTTT; CDR3: CASSQGLGLGRANSPLHF
size: -; D: -; J: TRBJ1-2; V: TRBV12-5; DNA: TGTGCTAGTGGTTCGGGGGGCTACACCTTC; CDR3: CASGSGGYTF
size: -; D: -; J: TRBJ2-2; V: TRBV5-1; DNA: TGCGCCAGCAGCCAAAGAGACAGGACCAACACCGGGGAGCTGTTTTTT; CDR3: CASSQRDRTNTGELFF
size: once; D: -; J: TRBJ1-6; V: TRBV5-5; DNA: TGTGCCAGCAGCTACGCCGGGGATTATAATTCACCCCTCCACTTT; CDR3: CASSYAGDYNSPLHF
size: many; D: -; J: TRBJ2-2; V: TRBV5-1; DNA: TGCGCCAGCAGCTTGGCGGGACAAAGGGTTATCGGGGAGCTGTTTTTT; CDR3: CASSLAGQRVIGELFF
size: -; D: -; J: TRBJ2-7; V: TRBV21-1; DNA: TGTGCCAGCAGCAAAGGGTTTAGACCGGGACTGTCCGCCTACGAGCAGTACTTC; CDR3: CASSKGFRPGLSAYEQYF
size: -; D: -; J: TRBJ2-5; V: TRBV3-1/TRBV3-2; DNA: TGTGCCAGCAGCCAAGTGGTCGGAGGAGAGACCCAGTACTTC; CDR3: CASSQVVGGETQYF
size: -; D: -; J: TRBJ2-1; V: TRBV6-4; DNA: TGTGCCAGCCGGAGGTGTAGGATTCTAGCCCCGGAGCCCGATGAGCAGTTCTTC; CDR3: CASRRCRILAPEPDEQFF
size: -; D: -; J: TRBJ1-1; V: TRBV5-1; DNA: TGCGCCAGCAGCTCATACAGGGAAGCTTTCTTT; CDR3: CASSSYREAFF
size: -; D: -; J: TRBJ2-2; V: TRBV7-9; DNA: TGTGCCAGCAGCTCCGCTGTTACCCACAGGGTCCCCGGGGAGCTGTTTTTT; CDR3: CASSSAVTHRVPGELFF
size: -; D: TRBD1; J: TRBJ1-4; V: TRBV5-5; DNA: TGTGCCAGCAGCTTGGCCAATACGGGACAGGGATTTGAAAAACTGTTTTTT; CDR3: CASSLANTGQGFEKLFF
size: -; D: TRBD1; J: TRBJ1-2; V: TRBV11-2; DNA: TGTGCCAGCAGCCCTGGGACAGATTTCCTCTATGGCTACACCTTC; CDR3: CASSPGTDFLYGYTF
size: -; D: -; J: TRBJ2-1; V: TRBV9; DNA: TGTGCCAGCAGCTTCAGGGAAGCTGAGCAGTTCTTC; CDR3: CASSFREAEQFF
size: -; D: -; J: TRBJ2-1; V: TRBV5-1; DNA: TGCGCCAGCAGTATCGACCAGGGGCCCTACAATGAGCAGTTCTTC; CDR3: CASSIDQGPYNEQFF
size: few; D: -; J: TRBJ1-5; V: TRBV2; DNA: TGTGCCAGCAGTGTATGGCAGTACAATCAGCCCCAGCATTTT; CDR3: CASSVWQYNQPQHF
size: -; D: TRBD1; J: TRBJ1-1; V: TRBV7-9; DNA: TGTGCCATCCCGATCGGGACAGGGCCAATAAACACTGAAGCTTTCTTT; CDR3: CAIPIGTGPINTEAFF
size: -; D: -; J: TRBJ1-1; V: TRBV3-1/TRBV3-2; DNA: TGTGCCAGCAGCCCCTTCCTTTCGAACACTGAAGCTTTCTTT; CDR3: CASSPFLSNTEAFF
size: -; D: TRBD1; J: TRBJ1-5; V: TRBV19; DNA: TGTGCCAGTAGTATAGATCGACAGGGGGCCGGTCAGCCCCAGCATTTT; CDR3: CASSIDRQGAGQPQHF
size: -; D: -; J: TRBJ2-1; V: TRBV4-3; DNA: TGCGCCAGCAGCCAACCGGGGGGCCCCTCTGGGGATGAGCAGTTCTTC; CDR3: CASSQPGGPSGDEQFF
size: -; D: TRBD1; J: TRBJ1-2; V: TRBV24-1; DNA: TGTGCCACCAGTGACCGCGCGACCGTGGACAGGGCTAACTATGGCTACACCTTC; CDR3: CATSDRATVDRANYGYTF
size: -; D: -; J: TRBJ2-7; V: TRBV19; DNA: TGTGCCAGTAGTAGCCTAGAGGGCGAGCAGTACTTC; CDR3: CASSSLEGEQYF
size: -; D: TRBD2; J: TRBJ2-5; V: TRBV6-2/TRBV6-3; DNA: TGTGCCAGCAGTTACGGGGAGGGCCGGACCCAGTACTTC; CDR3: CASSYGEGRTQYF
size: -; D: -; J: TRBJ2-7; V: TRBV4-1; DNA: TGCGCCAGCAGCCCCAGGGGCCCCTCCTACGAGCAGTACTTC; CDR3: CASSPRGPSYEQYF
size: -; D: -; J: TRBJ1-1; V: TRBV2; DNA: TGTGCCAGCAGTCCGGGAGTGGGTAAGGCTTTCTTT; CDR3: CASSPGVGKAFF
size: -; D: -; J: TRBJ1-1; V: TRBV28; DNA: TGTGCCAACTCTAAGGGGCTGAACACTGAAGCTTTCTTT; CDR3: CANSKGLNTEAFF
size: -; D: -; J: TRBJ2-5; V: TRBV27; DNA: TGTGCCAGCAGTTCCCCCCTACAAGAGACCCAGTACTTC; CDR3: CASSSPLQETQYF
size: -; D: TRBD1; J: TRBJ1-2; V: TRBV7-6; DNA: TGTGCCAGCAGCGCGGACTCGGGACAGGGGCCCTATGGCTACACCTTC; CDR3: CASSADSGQGPYGYTF
size: -; D: -; J: TRBJ2-1; V: TRBV7-8; DNA: TGTGCCAGCAGCCGGCTAGGGCGGGGGCATCAATACAATGAGCAGTTCTTC; CDR3: CASSRLGRGHQYNEQFF
size: -; D: -; J: TRBJ2-4; V: TRBV19; DNA: TGTGCCAGTAACCCGAAAGAGGGCAAAAACATTCAGTACTTC; CDR3: CASNPKEGKNIQYF
size: -; D: TRBD2; J: TRBJ2-1; V: TRBV13; DNA: TGTGCCAGCAGCTCTACGACGGGACTAGCGGGGGGTGCCTACAATGAGCAGTTCTTC; CDR3: CASSSTTGLAGGAYNEQFF
size: -; D: -; J: TRBJ2-3; V: TRBV5-1; DNA: TGCGCCAGCAGCTTCGGGGGGCCTTATTCAGATACGCAGTATTTT; CDR3: CASSFGGPYSDTQYF
size: -; D: TRBD1; J: TRBJ1-1; V: TRBV5-4; DNA: TGTGCCAGCAGCTTTAGGGGACAGGGGAACACTGAAGCTTTCTTT; CDR3: CASSFRGQGNTEAFF
size: -; D: -; J: TRBJ2-5; V: TRBV3-1/TRBV3-2; DNA: TGTGCCAGCAGCCTCCCACAGGGGGGGCCGGAGACCCAGTACTTC; CDR3: CASSLPQGGPETQYF
size: -; D: TRBD1; J: TRBJ2-3; V: TRBV23-1; DNA: TGCGCCAGCAGTCATCCCGGGACAGGGGTCACAGATACGCAGTATTTT; CDR3: CASSHPGTGVTDTQYF
size: -; D: TRBD1; J: TRBJ1-1; V: TRBV5-4; DNA: TGTGCCAGCAGCTTGGATCGGCCCCAGGGGGGCACTGAAGCTTTCTTT; CDR3: CASSLDRPQGGTEAFF
size: once; D: TRBD1; J: TRBJ2-1; V: TRBV7-9; DNA: TGTGCCAGCAGTTCGGGACAGGGGTCCTACAATGAGCAGTTCTTC; CDR3: CASSSGQGSYNEQFF
size: -; D: TRBD2; J: TRBJ2-7; V: TRBV7-2; DNA: TGTGCCAGCAGCTTTGGGAGGGCCTACGAGCAGTACTTC; CDR3: CASSFGRAYEQYF
size: -; D: -; J: TRBJ1-1; V: TRBV4-1; DNA: TGCGCCAGCAGCCAAGCTCAGGGTTTGAACACTGAAGCTTTCTTT; CDR3: CASSQAQGLNTEAFF
size: -; D: -; J: TRBJ2-5; V: TRBV6-5; DNA: TGTGCCAGCAGCCCCCAAAGGGGGGGTGCTGAGACCCAGTACTTC; CDR3: CASSPQRGGAETQYF
size: -; D: TRBD1; J: TRBJ1-2; V: TRBV5-1; DNA: TGCGCCAGCAGCCAAGGGACAGTAAACAGCTATGGCTACACCTTC; CDR3: CASSQGTVNSYGYTF
size: -; D: -; J: TRBJ1-1; V: TRBV7-3; DNA: TGTGCCAGCAGCCCCGGGGGTATAGACACTGAAGCTTTCTTT; CDR3: CASSPGGIDTEAFF
size: -; D: TRBD1; J: TRBJ1-1; V: TRBV5-1; DNA: TGCGCCAGCAGCTGGACAGGGGAAACTGAAGCTTTCTTT; CDR3: CASSWTGETEAFF
size: -; D: -; J: TRBJ1-6; V: TRBV28; DNA: TGTGCCAGCAGTCCTATTAATTCACCCCTCCACTTT; CDR3: CASSPINSPLHF
size: -; D: -; J: TRBJ1-1; V: TRBV9; DNA: TGTGCCAGCAGCGCAACAGGGCCCTACACTGAAGCTTTCTTT; CDR3: CASSATGPYTEAFF
size: few; D: TRBD1; J: TRBJ1-5; V: TRBV6-2/TRBV6-3; DNA: TGTGCCAGCAGCTTCTGGACAGGGGGCCTCGGAAATCAGCCCCAGCATTTT; CDR3: CASSFWTGGLGNQPQHF